This T cell receptor (beta chain) was sequenced in a study of tumor-infiltrating lymphocytes in primary liver carcinoma listed by TCRdb under 2017. In the study overall: Hepatocellular carcinoma (four) or combined HCC and intrahepatic cholangiocarcinoma (one) was present in the five patients, who were three men and two women aged 30 to 69 years. The tumors of the five patients were staged as T1-T3 N0M0, with maximum diameters ranging from roughly 4 to 10 cm. Each sample produced about 3.5 to 7.5 million productive TCRbeta reads, and read depth showed no significant difference between tissue types. For each liver tumor, the study sampled five regions along with adjacent normal tissue and blood, and applied TCRbeta repertoire sequencing, expression microarrays and whole-exome sequencing. TCRbeta repertoire sequencing covered 35 or so specimens from 5 patients: about 25 tumor regions, 5 adjacent noncancerous liver tissues and 5 peripheral blood samples. Repertoires from technical replicates were highly reproducible, with mean shared-clone rates about 0.9 and correlation coefficients above 0.98. The paper's findings and limits, for the study overall: Repertoire overlap was higher between tumor regions (mean roughly 35%) than tumor-adjacent (approximately 17%) or tumor-blood (approximately 14%) pairs, consistent with antigen-driven expansion. A significantly larger repertoire fraction was made up by the top 250 clones in tumors than in blood (p = 0.039). Because the samples were bulk and unsorted, CD4+ and CD8+ T cell repertoires could not be compared. Only the TCR beta chain was sequenced, which likely underestimates true repertoire diversity because unpaired alpha chains were not captured. With just four to six patients in the study, the authors point out that the findings should be validated in a larger study.

Using a constant-region primer and ProtoScript II reverse transcriptase, TCRbeta-specific cDNA was reverse-transcribed from about 540 ng total RNA. Three nested multiplex PCR rounds, following a slightly modified ARM-PCR procedure, were used to build the TCRbeta libraries. Each of the first two PCR rounds ran for nine to eleven cycles and used multiplex TRBV1-TRBV30 forward primers together with a Cbeta reverse primer. Sample barcodes and Illumina adapters were added in a final 25-cycle PCR using Deep VentR polymerase. Before sequencing, amplicons of 200-500 bp were purified from gel using a QIAquick gel extraction kit. An Illumina HiSeq 2500 was used to sequence the TCRbeta amplicons with 250-bp paired-end reads. The original pipeline was this. Trimmomatic v0.33 was used to quality-trim the reads, and FLASH v1.2.11 was used to merge paired reads so that full CDR3 sequences could be recovered. MiGEC v1.2.1b assigned V, D and J germline segments to the rearranged TCRbeta sequences. Clonotype statistics, along with Shannon-Wiener diversity indices, were calculated using VDJtools v1.0.0. Except for diversity analysis, only each sample's 250 most abundant clonotypes were used in subsequent analyses to reduce sampling bias. The public reads were run again by TCRdb, first through fastp at Q25 and then through MiXCR, and only productive beta chains were kept. Every CDR3 protein is listed once, alongside the most common genes and DNA of its rows. The V and J calls follow TCRdb's processing rather than the paper's. This sample is represented by 90,000 to 150,000 distinct CDR3 sequences; 65% to 75% of them were singletons. The ten largest clones represent more than 7% of the sample.

Without any cell sorting, total RNA and DNA were co-extracted from 20-30 mg of bulk tissue using the AllPrep DNA/RNA mini kit. Surgical resection was performed in China between 2015 and 2016 on about 5 patients with histopathologically diagnosed primary liver carcinoma. Chronic HBV infection was present in the patients, and the patients were treatment-naive at sampling. Each fresh piece of tumor and adjacent tissue was cut in two, with one half stored in RNAlater at -80 degrees C and the other half sent for histology. This clonotype was seen a handful of times. Its antigen is currently not known. The record has no base qualities; no much larger clone is one base away. CDR1 and CDR2, looked up from the germline V gene (reference sequence), are SEHNR and FQNEAQ. The CDR3, from cysteine to phenylalanine, totals 13 residues. The entry retains the CDR3 DNA only, 39 bases that are in frame from base 1. The V end loses 5 bases and the J end loses 9 bases, and a stretch of 14 bases separates them.

The rearranged chain carries TRBV7-9 and TRBJ2-1; TRBD2 is a possible D gene, resting on 6 matching bases. This sequence originates from a woman aged 60-75 years with primary liver carcinoma and hepatitis B virus infection. The specimen was tumor-adjacent normal liver tissue. The CDR3 reads as follows: CASSQTSLVEQFF. At the DNA level, the sequence is TGTGCCAGCAGCCAGACTAGTCTGGTTGAGCAGTTCTTC.